This T cell receptor (beta chain) was found in a study of vaccination effects on CD4 cells after COVID-19. Worth noting for this clone: Its specificity is not known.

Antigen-specific CD4+ T cell clonotypes were called by their expansion after viral peptide-pool culture in ViraFEST. At the end of more than 8 days of culture, CD4+ T cells were isolated. The study found no prior SARS-CoV-2 infection in the vaccine recipients, who tested negative for nucleocapsid antibodies. This CDR3 comprises 14 residues. Germline V CDR1 and CDR2: MDHEN, SYDVKM. With 4 bases clipped from V and 7 bases from J, the junction kept 8 bases outside the gene matches. Sequenced by immunoSEQ multiplex PCR; TCRdb stores in-frame clones only, minus some. This sample has approximately 30,000 clones, with roughly 74% found just once.

The gene calls are TRBV28 and TRBJ2-7; TRBD1 aligns across 9 bases. The source was CD4+ T cells from PBMCs cultured with HCoV-NL63 spike peptides, collected before COVID-19 vaccination. This clonotype was obtained from a human donor who received a COVID-19 vaccine. In DNA, the CDR3 is TGTGCCAGCAGTTCCTCCGGGACAGGGCGAGAGCAGTACTTC. Its protein product is CASSSSGTGREQYF.